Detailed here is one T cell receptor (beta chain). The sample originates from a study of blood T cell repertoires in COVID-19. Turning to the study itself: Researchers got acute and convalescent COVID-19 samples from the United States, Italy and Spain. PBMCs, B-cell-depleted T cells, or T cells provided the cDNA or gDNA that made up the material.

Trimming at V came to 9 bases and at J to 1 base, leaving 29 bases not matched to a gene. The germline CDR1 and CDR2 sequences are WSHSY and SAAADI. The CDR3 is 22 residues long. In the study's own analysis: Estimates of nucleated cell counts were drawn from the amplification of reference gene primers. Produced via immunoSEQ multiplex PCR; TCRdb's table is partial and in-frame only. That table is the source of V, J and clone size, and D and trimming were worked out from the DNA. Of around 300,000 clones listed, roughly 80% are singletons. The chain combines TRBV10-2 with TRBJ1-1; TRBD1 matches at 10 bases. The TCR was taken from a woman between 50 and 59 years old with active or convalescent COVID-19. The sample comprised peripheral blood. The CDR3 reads CASIGDPGTGVSELWGNTEAFF. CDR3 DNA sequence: TGCGCCAGTATTGGAGACCCGGGGACAGGGGTTTCGGAATTATGGGGGAACACTGAAGCTTTCTTT.